The 18 T cell receptor beta chains below all came from one sample that was sequenced in a study of beta chain features in type 1 diabetes. Every bit of the isolated RNA underwent reverse transcription, so sequencing read expressed TCRB transcripts. The assay was immunoSEQ multiplex PCR, and TCRdb's table has in-frame clones only and misses some. The sample includes some 150,000 clones, over 8.5% of them seen just once. The specimen sequenced was central memory CD4+ T cells from blood. These receptors all stem from a man younger than 35 in good health.

The V call is TRBV28, the J call TRBJ1-5; TRBD1 matches at 7 bases. The CDR3 is 14 residues long. The V gene's germline CDR1 is MDHEN and CDR2 SYDVKM. Trimming at V came to 5 bases and at J to 9 bases, leaving 10 bases not matched to a gene. The CDR3: CASSPQGSLGPQHF. The CDR3 DNA follows: TGTGCCAGCAGTCCACAGGGGTCCCTGGGGCCCCAGCATTTT.

This clone came up a few times. This chain uses TRBV29-1 with TRBJ2-3; D is perhaps TRBD2 (7 bases). The CDR3 consists of 14 residues. Germline CDR1 reads SQVTM; CDR2 reads ANQGSEA. The V gene lost 4 bases and the J gene lost 2 bases, with 13 bases spanning the gap. CDR3 residues: CSVGTGGPTDTQYF. The CDR3 DNA reads TGCAGCGTTGGTACGGGGGGCCCCACAGATACGCAGTATTTT.

This clone appeared a few times. The rearrangement uses TRBV14 and TRBJ1-2; no reliable D call. Deletions cut 1 base from V and 7 bases from J, with 22 bases between. The CDR3 sequence is 17 residues long. CDR1 and CDR2 from the germline V gene are SGHDN and FVKESK. Here the CDR3 DNA reads TGTGCCAGCAGCCAAGCGGGATTCAAACAGACCCCTGGTGGCTACACCTTC. Translation: CASSQAGFKQTPGGYTF.

The chain joins TRBV9 to TRBJ1-3; D gene uncertain. The CDR3 runs to 13 residues. Deletions cut 4 bases from V and 0 bases from J, with 5 bases between. The germline V gene has CDR1 SGDLS and CDR2 YYNGEE. The CDR3: CASSPRSGNTIYF. For the CDR3, the DNA is TGTGCCAGCAGCCCCCGCTCTGGAAACACCATATATTTT.

This clone was seen a handful of times. The CDR3 DNA sequence: TGTGCCAGCAGCGCGAGCCTAGGGACCTCCTACGAGCAGTACTTC. The encoded protein is CASSASLGTSYEQYF. The chain is built from TRBV9 and TRBJ2-7; D is perhaps TRBD1 or TRBD2 (5 bases each). Germline loops: CDR1 SGDLS, CDR2 YYNGEE. This CDR3 has 15 residues. V lost 3 bases, J lost 0 bases, and 13 bases lay in between.

The chain recombines TRBV9 with TRBJ2-7; 8 bases match TRBD1. CDR1 and CDR2 from the germline V gene are SGDLS and YYNGEE. Trimming at V came to 4 bases and at J to 2 bases, leaving 5 bases not matched to a gene. The CDR3 has 14 amino acids. CDR3 nucleotides: TGTGCCAGCAGCCCGCGGACAGGGCCCTACGAGCAGTACTTC. Its protein product is CASSPRTGPYEQYF.

This clone was counted a few times. The chain has TRBV19 and TRBJ1-1, with D uncertain. The V gene's germline CDR1 is LNHDA and CDR2 SQIVND (reference sequence). Trimming removed 9 bases at V and 4 bases at J, with 15 bases between. CDR3 length: 13 residues. This CDR3 is CASSERVRTEAFF. The CDR3 coding sequence is TGTGCCAGCAGTGAGAGGGTTCGCACTGAAGCTTTCTTT.

The sample holds many counts of this clone. The chain recombines TRBV5-1 with TRBJ2-1; no reliable D call. CDR1 is SGHRS, CDR2 YFSETQ, per germline. The CDR3 runs 14 residues. Trimming cost V 5 bases and J 6 bases, with 15 bases left between them. The CDR3, as DNA: TGCGCCAGCAGAAGTGAGGCTAACGGCAATGAGCAGTTCTTC. Its protein is CASRSEANGNEQFF.

The chain carries TRBV4-1 and TRBJ2-7, with 9 bases that match TRBD2. The CDR3 consists of 14 residues. The V gene's germline CDR1 is MGHRA and CDR2 YSYEKL. Trimming at V came to 1 base and at J to 8 bases, leaving 6 bases not matched to a gene. In nucleotides, the CDR3 is TGCGCCAGCAGCCAAGCTAGCGGGATCGGAAAGCAGTACTTC. It translates to CASSQASGIGKQYF.

This clone was counted between two and nine times. The gene calls are TRBV9 and TRBJ2-3; 9 bases are shared with TRBD2. CDR3 length equals 15 residues. The V gene's germline CDR1 is SGDLS and CDR2 YYNGEE. V gave up 0 bases and J gave up 6 bases; unmatched junction bases: 5. The CDR3 sequence is CASSVGRTSVDTQYF. CDR3 DNA sequence: TGTGCCAGCAGCGTAGGGAGGACTAGCGTTGATACGCAGTATTTT.

There are a few counts of this clone. The rearrangement links TRBV4-3 to TRBJ2-7; a weak D match, TRBD2 (5 bases). In germline, CDR1 is LGHNA, CDR2 YSLEER. The V end was cut by 0 bases, the J end by 6 bases, with 12 bases between. This CDR3 comprises 14 residues. CDR3 bases: TGCGCCAGCAGCCAAGAACCTGGGAGCATCGAGCAGTACTTC. This sequence encodes CASSQEPGSIEQYF.

This clone was observed a few times. V is TRBV18 and J is TRBJ1-2, with 8 bases that match TRBD1. With V trimmed by 3 bases and J by 8 bases, 8 bases remained unmatched. From germline, CDR1 is KGHSH and CDR2 LQKENI. This CDR3 is built from 14 residues. The CDR3 coding sequence is TGTGCCAGCTCACCTTCGGACAGGGTCGGAGGCTACACCTTC. Translated, it gives CASSPSDRVGGYTF.

The CDR3 DNA sequence: TGTGCCAGCAGCTTCGGACAGGGAAAGAACTATGGCTACACCTTC. Its protein is CASSFGQGKNYGYTF. The chain is built from TRBV7-2 and TRBJ1-2, with TRBD1 matching over 8 bases. V shed 3 bases and J 2 bases; nucleotides not matched to a gene: 5. Germline-derived CDR1 and CDR2 are SGHTA and FQGNSA. CDR3 size: 15 residues.

This clone was picked up a small number of times. The chain links TRBV29-1 to TRBJ2-3; 8 nucleotides line up with TRBD2. Germline values: CDR1 SQVTM, CDR2 ANQGSEA. The CDR3 is 13 residues long. The J segment lost 4 bases and the V segment lost 6 bases, leaving 6 bases of the junction unmatched. The CDR3 reads CSVGTRKADTQYF. The CDR3 DNA sequence: TGCAGCGTAGGGACTAGAAAGGCAGATACGCAGTATTTT.

This clone has only a few counts. CDR3 protein: CASSLPGTANSPLHF. In DNA, the CDR3 is TGTGCCAGCAGTCTCCCCGGGACGGCTAATTCACCCCTCCACTTT. The chain has TRBV28 and TRBJ1-6, with a tentative D call TRBD1 (5 bases). V was shortened by 5 bases and J by 6 bases, with 14 bases between the two germline ends. This CDR3 spans 15 amino acids. Per germline, CDR1 MDHEN and CDR2 SYDVKM.

This clone was counted only a few times. This chain links TRBV30 with TRBJ2-7, with D unclear. V was shortened by 2 bases and J by 5 bases, with 7 bases between the two germline ends. CDR1 GTSNPN and CDR2 SVGIG come from the germline V gene (reference sequence). CDR3 size: 11 residues. CDR3 sequence (DNA): TGTGCCTGGAGTAGTGTCGACGAGCAGTACTTC. Translating gives CAWSSVDEQYF.

CDR3 residues: CASSSDSATNEKLFF. As DNA, the CDR3 is TGTGCCAGTAGTTCCGACAGTGCAACTAATGAAAAACTGTTTTTT. The rearrangement uses TRBV19 and TRBJ1-4; tentative D call: TRBD1 (5 bases). Germline V gene lookup returns CDR1 LNHDA and CDR2 SQIVND (reference sequence). Trimming left V 5 bases short and J 0 bases short, with 10 bases between. The CDR3 extends over 15 amino acids. The whole variable domain, remainder taken from reference TRBV19 and TRBJ1-4, is DGGITQSPKYLFRKEGQNVTLSCEQNLNHDAMYWYRQDPGQGLRLIYYSQIVNDFQKGDIAEGYSVSREKKESFPLTVTSAQKNPTAFYLCASSSDSATNEKLFFGSGTQLSVL.

This clone has a handful of counts. The chain recombines TRBV7-3 with TRBJ2-1; D gene ambiguous. The V end was cut by 1 base, the J end by 3 bases, with 4 bases between. The germline CDR1 and CDR2 sequences are SGHTA and FQGTGA. The CDR3 runs to 13 residues. In DNA, the CDR3 is TGTGCCAGCAGCTTAATCGGCTACAATGAGCAGTTCTTC. Its protein is CASSLIGYNEQFF.